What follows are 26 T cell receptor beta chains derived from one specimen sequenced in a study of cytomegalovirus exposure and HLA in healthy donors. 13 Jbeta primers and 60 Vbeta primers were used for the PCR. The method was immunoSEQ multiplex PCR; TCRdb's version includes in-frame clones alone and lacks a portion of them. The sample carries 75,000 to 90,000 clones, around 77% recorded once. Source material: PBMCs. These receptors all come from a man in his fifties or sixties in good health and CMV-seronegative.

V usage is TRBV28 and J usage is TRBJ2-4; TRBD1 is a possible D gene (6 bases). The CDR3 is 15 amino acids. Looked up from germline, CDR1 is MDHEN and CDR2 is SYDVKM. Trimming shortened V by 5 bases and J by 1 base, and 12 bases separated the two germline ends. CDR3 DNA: TGTGCCAGCAGTGCAGGGGAGCGGGCCAAAAACATTCAGTACTTC. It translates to CASSAGERAKNIQYF.

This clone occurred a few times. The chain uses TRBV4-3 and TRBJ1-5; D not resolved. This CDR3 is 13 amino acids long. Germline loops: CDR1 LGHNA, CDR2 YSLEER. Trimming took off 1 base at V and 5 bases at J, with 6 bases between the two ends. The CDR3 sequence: CASSQGRDQPQHF. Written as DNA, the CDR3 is TGCGCCAGCAGCCAAGGGAGGGATCAGCCCCAGCATTTT.

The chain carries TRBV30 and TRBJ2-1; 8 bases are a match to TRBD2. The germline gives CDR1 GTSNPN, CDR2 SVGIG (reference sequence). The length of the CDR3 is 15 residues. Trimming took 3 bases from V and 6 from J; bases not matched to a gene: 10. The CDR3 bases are TGTGCCTGGAGCAGAGCGGGGGTCGGAGGCAATGAGCAGTTCTTC. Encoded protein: CAWSRAGVGGNEQFF.

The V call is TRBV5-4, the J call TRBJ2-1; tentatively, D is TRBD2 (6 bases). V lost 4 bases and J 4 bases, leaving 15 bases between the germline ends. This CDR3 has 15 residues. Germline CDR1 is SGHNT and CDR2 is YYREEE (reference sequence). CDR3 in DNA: TGTGCCAGCAGCCGCGGACTACAAATTTACAATGAGCAGTTCTTC. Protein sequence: CASSRGLQIYNEQFF.

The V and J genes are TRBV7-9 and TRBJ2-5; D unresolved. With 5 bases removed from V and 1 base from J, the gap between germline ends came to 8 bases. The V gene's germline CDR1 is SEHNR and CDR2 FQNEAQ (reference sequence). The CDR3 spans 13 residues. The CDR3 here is CASSPRFQETQYF. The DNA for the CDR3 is TGTGCCAGCAGCCCCAGATTCCAAGAGACCCAGTACTTC.

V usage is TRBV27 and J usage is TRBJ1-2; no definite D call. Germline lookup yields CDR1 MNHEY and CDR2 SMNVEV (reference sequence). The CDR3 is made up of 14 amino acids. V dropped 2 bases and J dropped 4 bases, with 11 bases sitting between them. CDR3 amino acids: CASSLSSAIYGYTF. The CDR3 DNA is TGTGCCAGCAGTTTAAGCAGCGCAATCTATGGCTACACCTTC.

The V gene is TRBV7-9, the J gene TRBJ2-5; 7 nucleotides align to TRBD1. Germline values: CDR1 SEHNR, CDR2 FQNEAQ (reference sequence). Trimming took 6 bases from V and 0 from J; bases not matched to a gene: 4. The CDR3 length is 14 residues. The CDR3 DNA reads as TGTGCCAGCAGATCGACAGGGTACCAAGAGACCCAGTACTTC. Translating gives CASRSTGYQETQYF.

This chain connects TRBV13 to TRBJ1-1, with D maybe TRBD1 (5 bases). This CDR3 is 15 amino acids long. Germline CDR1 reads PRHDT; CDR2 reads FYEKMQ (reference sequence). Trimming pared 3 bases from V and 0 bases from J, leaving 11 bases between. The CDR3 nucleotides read TGTGCCAGCAGCTTGGGTTGGGGCGTGAACACTGAAGCTTTCTTT. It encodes CASSLGWGVNTEAFF.

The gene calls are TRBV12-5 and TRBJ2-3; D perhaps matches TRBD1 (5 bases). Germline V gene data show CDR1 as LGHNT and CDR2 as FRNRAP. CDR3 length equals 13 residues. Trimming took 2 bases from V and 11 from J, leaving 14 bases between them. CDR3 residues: CASGLTQGSGQYF. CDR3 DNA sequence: TGTGCTAGTGGTTTGACCCAGGGTTCGGGGCAGTATTTT.

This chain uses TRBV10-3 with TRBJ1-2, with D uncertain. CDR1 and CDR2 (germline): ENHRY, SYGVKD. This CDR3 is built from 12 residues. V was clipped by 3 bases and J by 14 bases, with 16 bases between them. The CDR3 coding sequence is TGTGCCATCAGTGAACAGTCAGTCGTTAAGACCTTC. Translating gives CAISEQSVVKTF.

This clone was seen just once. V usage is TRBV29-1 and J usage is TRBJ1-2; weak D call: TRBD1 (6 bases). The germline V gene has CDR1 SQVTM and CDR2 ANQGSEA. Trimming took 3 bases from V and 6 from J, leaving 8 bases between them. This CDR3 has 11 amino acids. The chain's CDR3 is CSVESGDGYTF. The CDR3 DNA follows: TGCAGCGTTGAGTCAGGGGATGGCTACACCTTC. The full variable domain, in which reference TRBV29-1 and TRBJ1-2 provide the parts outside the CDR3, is SAVISQKPSRDICQRGTSLTIQCQVDSQVTMMFWYRQQPGQSLTLIATANQGSEATYESGFVIDKFPISRPNLTFSTLTVSNMSPEDSSIYLCSVESGDGYTFGSGTRLTVV.

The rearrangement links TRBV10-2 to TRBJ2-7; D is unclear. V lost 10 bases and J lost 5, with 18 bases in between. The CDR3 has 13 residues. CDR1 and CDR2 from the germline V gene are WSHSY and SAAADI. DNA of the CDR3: TGCGCCACCCGACTCTCGGCCCGGGACGAGCAGTACTTC. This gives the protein CATRLSARDEQYF.

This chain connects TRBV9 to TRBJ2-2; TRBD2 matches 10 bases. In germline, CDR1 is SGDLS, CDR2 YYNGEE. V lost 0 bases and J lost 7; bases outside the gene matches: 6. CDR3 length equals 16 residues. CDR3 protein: CASSVVASGGFGELFF. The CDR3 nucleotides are TGTGCCAGCAGCGTAGTGGCTAGCGGGGGTTTCGGGGAGCTGTTTTTT.

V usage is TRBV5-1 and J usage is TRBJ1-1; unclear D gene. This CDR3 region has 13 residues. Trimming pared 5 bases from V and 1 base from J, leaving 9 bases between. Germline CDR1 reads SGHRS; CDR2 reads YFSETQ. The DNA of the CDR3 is TGCGCCAGCAGAGAGAGCCCGAACACTGAAGCTTTCTTT. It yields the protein CASRESPNTEAFF.

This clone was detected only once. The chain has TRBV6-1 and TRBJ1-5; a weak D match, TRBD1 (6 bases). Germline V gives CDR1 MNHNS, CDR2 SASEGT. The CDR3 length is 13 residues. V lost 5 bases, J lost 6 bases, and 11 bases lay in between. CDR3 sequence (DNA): TGTGCCAGCAGTCGGGACAACCTTCAGCCCCAGCATTTT. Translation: CASSRDNLQPQHF.

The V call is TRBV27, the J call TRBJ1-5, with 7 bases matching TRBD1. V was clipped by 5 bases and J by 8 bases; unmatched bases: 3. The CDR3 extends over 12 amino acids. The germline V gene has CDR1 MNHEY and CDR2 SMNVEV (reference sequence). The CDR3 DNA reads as TGTGCCAGCAGTACAGGGGCTAAGCCCCAGCATTTT. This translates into CASSTGAKPQHF.

This chain's CDR3 is CASSIRTGTGANVLTF. In DNA, the CDR3 is TGTGCCAGTAGTATACGAACAGGTACCGGGGCCAACGTCCTGACTTTC. The J gene is TRBJ2-6, the V gene TRBV19; TRBD1 is a possible D gene (5 bases). Deletions cut 2 bases from V and 4 bases from J, with 12 bases between. Per germline, CDR1 LNHDA and CDR2 SQIVND (reference sequence). The CDR3 is 16 residues long.

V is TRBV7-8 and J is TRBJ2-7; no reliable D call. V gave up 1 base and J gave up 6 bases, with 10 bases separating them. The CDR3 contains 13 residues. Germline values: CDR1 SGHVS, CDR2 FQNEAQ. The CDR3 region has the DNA TGTGCCAGCAGCTTAGGCTCTCCCGGCGAGCAGTACTTC. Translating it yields CASSLGSPGEQYF.

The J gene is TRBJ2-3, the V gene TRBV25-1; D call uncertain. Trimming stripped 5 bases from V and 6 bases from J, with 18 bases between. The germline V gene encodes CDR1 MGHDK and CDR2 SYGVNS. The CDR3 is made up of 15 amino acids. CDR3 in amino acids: CASSRPQRNGDTQYF. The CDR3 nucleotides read TGTGCCAGCAGTAGGCCGCAAAGGAACGGGGATACGCAGTATTTT.

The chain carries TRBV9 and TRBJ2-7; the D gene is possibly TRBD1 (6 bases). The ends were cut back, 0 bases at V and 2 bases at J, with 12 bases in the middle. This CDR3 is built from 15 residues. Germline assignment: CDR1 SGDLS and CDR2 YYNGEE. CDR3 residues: CASSVGGQGPYEQYF. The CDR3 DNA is TGTGCCAGCAGCGTAGGCGGGCAGGGGCCCTACGAGCAGTACTTC.

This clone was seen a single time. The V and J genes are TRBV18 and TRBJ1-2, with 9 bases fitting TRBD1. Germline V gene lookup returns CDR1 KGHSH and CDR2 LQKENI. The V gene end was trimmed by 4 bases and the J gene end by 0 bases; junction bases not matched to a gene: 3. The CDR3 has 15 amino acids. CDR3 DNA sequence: TGTGCCAGCTCACAGGACAGGGGATCTAACTATGGCTACACCTTC. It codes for CASSQDRGSNYGYTF.

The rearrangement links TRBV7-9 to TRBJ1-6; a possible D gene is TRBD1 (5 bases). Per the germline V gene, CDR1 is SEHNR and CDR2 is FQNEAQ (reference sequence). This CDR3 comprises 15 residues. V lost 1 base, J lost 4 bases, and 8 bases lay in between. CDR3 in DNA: TGTGCCAGCAGCTTAGGACAGATTTATAATTCACCCCTCCACTTT. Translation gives CASSLGQIYNSPLHF. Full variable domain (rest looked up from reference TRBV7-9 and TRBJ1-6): DTGVSQNPRHKITKRGQNVTFRCDPISEHNRLYWYRQTLGQGPEFLTYFQNEAQLEKSRLLSDRFSAERPKGSFSTLEIQRTEQGDSAMYLCASSLGQIYNSPLHFGNGTRLTVT.

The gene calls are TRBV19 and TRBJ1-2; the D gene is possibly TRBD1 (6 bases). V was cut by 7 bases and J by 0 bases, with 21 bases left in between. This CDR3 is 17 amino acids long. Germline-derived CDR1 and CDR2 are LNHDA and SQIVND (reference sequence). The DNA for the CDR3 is TGTGCCAGTACCACCGGGACATTGGGCCATTCTAACTATGGCTACACCTTC. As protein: CASTTGTLGHSNYGYTF.

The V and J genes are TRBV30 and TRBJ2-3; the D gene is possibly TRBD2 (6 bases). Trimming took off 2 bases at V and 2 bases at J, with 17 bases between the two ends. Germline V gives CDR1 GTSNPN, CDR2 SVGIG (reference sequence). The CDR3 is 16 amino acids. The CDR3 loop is CAWSRGVGGITDTQYF. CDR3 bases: TGTGCCTGGAGTCGAGGTGTTGGGGGGATCACAGATACGCAGTATTTT.

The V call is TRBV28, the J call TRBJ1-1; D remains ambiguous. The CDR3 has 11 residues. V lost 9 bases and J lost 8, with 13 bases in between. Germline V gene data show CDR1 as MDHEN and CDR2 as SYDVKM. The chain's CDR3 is CARRRVREAFF. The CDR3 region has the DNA TGTGCCAGACGGCGGGTAAGGGAAGCTTTCTTT.

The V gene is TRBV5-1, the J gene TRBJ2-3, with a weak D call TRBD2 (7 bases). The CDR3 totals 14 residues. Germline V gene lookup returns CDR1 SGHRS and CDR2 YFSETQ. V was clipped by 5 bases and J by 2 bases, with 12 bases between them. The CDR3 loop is CASSGGAYTDTQYF. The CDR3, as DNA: TGCGCCAGCAGTGGGGGGGCCTACACAGATACGCAGTATTTT.